A selection of T cell receptor beta chains follows, all from one sample in a study of shared clonotypes between healthy human individuals. Sequencing used immunoSEQ multiplex PCR; TCRdb keeps in-frame clones, though not all of them. The sample lists around 1.1 million clones; 70% to 85% were seen once. Input material: memory CD4+ T cells from PBMCs. The receptors shown here come from a man aged 18 to 29 in good health. Some clones in this sample may be carry-over from other donors' samples. Both conserved end residues are part of each CDR3. D genes are given only for firm matches. Clone size is given for some rows only: seen once, a few or many times, or a class if the clone is expanded.

DNA: TGTGCCAGCAGCTTAGTTTCCCCGACTAGCGGGAGCTCCTACGAGCAGTACTTC; CDR3: CASSLVSPTSGSSYEQYF; size: many; D: TRBD2; V: TRBV7-2; J: TRBJ2-7
DNA: TGTGCCAGCAGTTTAAAACAGGGAGGAGTGTGGGGCTACACCTTC; CDR3: CASSLKQGGVWGYTF; size: NA; D: NA; V: TRBV28; J: TRBJ1-2
DNA: TGTGCCAGCAGTTCCCCATCAGGCGGGAGTTGGAATGAGCAGTTCTTC; CDR3: CASSSPSGGSWNEQFF; size: few; D: TRBD2; V: TRBV28; J: TRBJ2-1
DNA: TGTGCCAGCAGCTCAAGTAGGACAGGGGGGCGTCAGCCCCAGCATTTT; CDR3: CASSSSRTGGRQPQHF; size: NA; D: TRBD1; V: TRBV7-8; J: TRBJ1-5
DNA: TGTGCCTGGAGCTTAGCGGGAGGGCCGGTTGAGCAGTTCTTC; CDR3: CAWSLAGGPVEQFF; size: NA; D: TRBD2; V: TRBV30; J: TRBJ2-1
DNA: TGTGCCAGCAGGCCTAGGGACGGCCCCTACAATGAGCAGTTCTTC; CDR3: CASRPRDGPYNEQFF; size: NA; D: NA; V: TRBV28; J: TRBJ2-1
DNA: TGTGCCAGCAGTTTGGTTGGGATGAACACTGAAGCTTTCTTT; CDR3: CASSLVGMNTEAFF; size: NA; D: NA; V: TRBV28; J: TRBJ1-1
DNA: TGTGCCTGGAGCCACAGGGGTAATCAGCCCCAGCATTTT; CDR3: CAWSHRGNQPQHF; size: few; D: TRBD1; V: TRBV30; J: TRBJ1-5
DNA: TGTGCCAGCAGCTTGCACAATCAGCCCCAGCATTTT; CDR3: CASSLHNQPQHF; size: few; D: NA; V: TRBV5-8; J: TRBJ1-5
DNA: TGTGCCAGCAGCTTCTTGGAGACCCAGTACTTC; CDR3: CASSFLETQYF; size: NA; D: NA; V: TRBV7-9; J: TRBJ2-5
DNA: TGTGCCAGTAGCCGTCGAGACAGGGTTGGGTGGGGTTTAGACCCCCAGCATTTT; CDR3: CASSRRDRVGWGLDPQHF; size: once; D: TRBD1; V: TRBV19; J: TRBJ1-5
DNA: TGTGCCAGCAGGGCTAACGACAGGGGGTTTCAGTACTTC; CDR3: CASRANDRGFQYF; size: NA; D: TRBD1; V: TRBV28; J: TRBJ2-7
DNA: TGTGCCAGTAGTATAGGCACAGGAAGGGGGGAGACCCAGTACTTC; CDR3: CASSIGTGRGETQYF; size: NA; D: NA; V: TRBV19; J: TRBJ2-5
DNA: TGTGCCAGCAGTTATCCAGACAGCGGGAGGACTACCGGAAATGAGCAGTTCTTC; CDR3: CASSYPDSGRTTGNEQFF; size: NA; D: TRBD2; V: TRBV28; J: TRBJ2-1
DNA: TGTGCCAGCAGTTCCCCGGACAGCCTGGGTCAGCAGTACTTC; CDR3: CASSSPDSLGQQYF; size: NA; D: NA; V: TRBV28; J: TRBJ2-7
DNA: TGCGCCAGCAGCCCGGGGGCAGAGATGAACACTGAAGCTTTCTTT; CDR3: CASSPGAEMNTEAFF; size: NA; D: NA; V: TRBV5-1; J: TRBJ1-1
DNA: TGTGCCAGCAGCTTATCCGGGACAGGGAAGGCCGGGGAGCTGTTTTTT; CDR3: CASSLSGTGKAGELFF; size: NA; D: TRBD1; V: TRBV5-6; J: TRBJ2-2
DNA: TGTGCCAGCAGTGAACTCTTTTGGGGGAGAGGGAGCAATCAGCCCCAGCATTTT; CDR3: CASSELFWGRGSNQPQHF; size: NA; D: NA; V: TRBV6-1; J: TRBJ1-5
DNA: TGTGCCAGCAGAGGGGGGGGCTACCCTGAAAAACTGTTTTTT; CDR3: CASRGGGYPEKLFF; size: few; D: NA; V: TRBV2; J: TRBJ1-4
DNA: TGTGCCAGCAGCCCTGAGGGAGGGAGGGCAGATACGCAGTATTTT; CDR3: CASSPEGGRADTQYF; size: NA; D: TRBD2; V: TRBV5-4; J: TRBJ2-3
DNA: TGCGCCAGCAGCTTGGGGGGGGCCGAGCAGTACTTC; CDR3: CASSLGGAEQYF; size: NA; D: NA; V: TRBV5-1; J: TRBJ2-7
DNA: TGTGCCAGCAGCTTAGTTGGGGGCGGGTACAGTGGTGAGCAGTTCTTC; CDR3: CASSLVGGGYSGEQFF; size: NA; D: NA; V: TRBV11-2; J: TRBJ2-1
DNA: TGTGCCAGAAGCTTAATATCTTTCGACGCCGGGGAGCTGTTTTTT; CDR3: CARSLISFDAGELFF; size: NA; D: NA; V: TRBV5-3; J: TRBJ2-2
DNA: TGTGGGGGGACTAGCGGCCAGGAGACCCAGTACTTC; CDR3: CGGTSGQETQYF; size: NA; D: TRBD2; V: TRBV28; J: TRBJ2-5
DNA: TGTGCCAGCTCATTAACTAGCGGGAGAGACGAGCAGTACTTC; CDR3: CASSLTSGRDEQYF; size: NA; D: TRBD2; V: TRBV18; J: TRBJ2-7
DNA: TGTGCCTGCCACCACGGGAGAATGGGCACAGATACGCAGTATTTT; CDR3: CACHHGRMGTDTQYF; size: NA; D: NA; V: TRBV30; J: TRBJ2-3
DNA: TGCGCCAGCAGCGGGCCGGGACTTAAAGAGACCCAGTACTTC; CDR3: CASSGPGLKETQYF; size: NA; D: NA; V: TRBV5-1; J: TRBJ2-5
DNA: TGTGCCAGCAGCCAATGGGGAGATACGCAGTATTTT; CDR3: CASSQWGDTQYF; size: once; D: NA; V: TRBV7-2; J: TRBJ2-3
DNA: TGTGCCAGCACGTCACCGTGGGGGAGCGAGCAGTACTTC; CDR3: CASTSPWGSEQYF; size: few; D: NA; V: TRBV6-6; J: TRBJ2-7
DNA: TGCGCCAGCAGCCAACCCGGGACAGGGCGCTATGGCTACACCTTC; CDR3: CASSQPGTGRYGYTF; size: few; D: TRBD1; V: TRBV4-1; J: TRBJ1-2
DNA: TGTGCCAGCAGGAATAGGGGTACCGGGGAGCTGTTTTTT; CDR3: CASRNRGTGELFF; size: NA; D: NA; V: TRBV6-6; J: TRBJ2-2
DNA: TGTGCCAGCCAGAGTAACTATGGCTACACCTTC; CDR3: CASQSNYGYTF; size: few; D: NA; V: TRBV10-3; J: TRBJ1-2
DNA: TGTGCCAGCAGCTTTTTTGTTGGGGAACGAGCAGATACGCAGTATTTT; CDR3: CASSFFVGERADTQYF; size: NA; D: NA; V: TRBV7-9; J: TRBJ2-3
DNA: TGCAGCGTTGAAGAACTAGCGGGAGTCGGTGAGGAGACCCAGTACTTC; CDR3: CSVEELAGVGEETQYF; size: NA; D: TRBD2; V: TRBV29-1; J: TRBJ2-5
DNA: TGTGCCAGCGCCCGGGCTACCGGGGAGCTGTTTTTT; CDR3: CASARATGELFF; size: NA; D: NA; V: TRBV6-5; J: TRBJ2-2
DNA: TGTGCCAGCAGCTACCGGGACAGAAGCTCCTACGAGCAGTACTTC; CDR3: CASSYRDRSSYEQYF; size: NA; D: TRBD1; V: TRBV7-9; J: TRBJ2-7
DNA: TGTGCCAGCAGCTTACTTATCGGCCCCAGCACAGATACGCAGTATTTT; CDR3: CASSLLIGPSTDTQYF; size: NA; D: NA; V: TRBV7-9; J: TRBJ2-3
DNA: TGTGCCAGCAGCCGTGGGACTAGCGGGAGCAATGAGCAGTTCTTC; CDR3: CASSRGTSGSNEQFF; size: NA; D: TRBD2; V: TRBV5-4; J: TRBJ2-1
DNA: TGCGCCAGCAGCCGGATGACAGCAAGTACTACTGAAGCTTTCTTT; CDR3: CASSRMTASTTEAFF; size: NA; D: NA; V: TRBV4-1; J: TRBJ1-1
DNA: TGTGCCAGCAGCTCGGGGACAGGGTTCGGTGACAATGAGCAGTTCTTC; CDR3: CASSSGTGFGDNEQFF; size: once; D: TRBD1; V: TRBV9; J: TRBJ2-1
DNA: TGTGCCAGCAGCACAAGCTGGAGCTCCTACAATGAGCAGTTCTTC; CDR3: CASSTSWSSYNEQFF; size: NA; D: NA; V: TRBV7-2; J: TRBJ2-1
DNA: TGTGCCAGCAGTCAAGGGGTATCTGGGGCCAACGTCCTGACTTTC; CDR3: CASSQGVSGANVLTF; size: NA; D: NA; V: TRBV28; J: TRBJ2-6
DNA: TGTGCCAGCAGCCGGGGTACGACTGGAAACACCATATATTTT; CDR3: CASSRGTTGNTIYF; size: NA; D: NA; V: TRBV28; J: TRBJ1-3
DNA: TGCAGCGCACTAGGATCTACAGATACGCAGTATTTT; CDR3: CSALGSTDTQYF; size: NA; D: NA; V: TRBV29-1; J: TRBJ2-3
DNA: TGTGCTAGTGGTTTGGGAATCAATCAGCCCCAGCATTTT; CDR3: CASGLGINQPQHF; size: NA; D: NA; V: TRBV12-5; J: TRBJ1-5
DNA: TGCGCCAGCAGCCAAGATCCCCCTAGCGGGAGGAGCCCAGATACGCAGTATTTT; CDR3: CASSQDPPSGRSPDTQYF; size: NA; D: TRBD2; V: TRBV4-1; J: TRBJ2-3
DNA: TGTGCCAGCAGTTTACGTACCTCCTATGGCTACACCTTC; CDR3: CASSLRTSYGYTF; size: NA; D: NA; V: TRBV28; J: TRBJ1-2
DNA: TGCGCCAGCAGCCAAGTGCAGCGCCAGCAGCCCCAGCATTTT; CDR3: CASSQVQRQQPQHF; size: many; D: NA; V: TRBV4-1; J: TRBJ1-5
DNA: TGTGCCAGCACCCGAGTTAGCGGGAACACCGGGGAGCTGTTTTTT; CDR3: CASTRVSGNTGELFF; size: NA; D: NA; V: TRBV11-2; J: TRBJ2-2
DNA: TGTGCCAGCAACCAACAGGGATTGGCAAATCAGCCCCAGCATTTT; CDR3: CASNQQGLANQPQHF; size: NA; D: NA; V: TRBV6-6; J: TRBJ1-5
DNA: TGTGCCAGCAGCCAATACAATGGACAGGTGAACACTGAAGCTTTCTTT; CDR3: CASSQYNGQVNTEAFF; size: few; D: TRBD1; V: TRBV14; J: TRBJ1-1
DNA: TGTGCCAGTAATGAGCTTTTCTCTGGAAACACCATATATTTT; CDR3: CASNELFSGNTIYF; size: NA; D: NA; V: TRBV19; J: TRBJ1-3
DNA: TGTGCCTGGAGTGTACGTGGTAACTCTGGAAACACCATATATTTT; CDR3: CAWSVRGNSGNTIYF; size: NA; D: NA; V: TRBV30; J: TRBJ1-3